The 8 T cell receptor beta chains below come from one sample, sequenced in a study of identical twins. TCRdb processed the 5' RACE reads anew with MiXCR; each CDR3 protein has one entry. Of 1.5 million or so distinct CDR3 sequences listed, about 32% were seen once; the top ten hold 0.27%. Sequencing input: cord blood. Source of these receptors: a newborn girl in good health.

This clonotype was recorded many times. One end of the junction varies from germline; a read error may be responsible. CDR3 loop: CASSLGLAGGNNEQFF. CDR3 bases: TGTGCCAGCAGTTTAGGCCTAGCGGGGGGGAACAATGAGCAGTTCTTC. The chain uses TRBV5-1 and TRBJ2-1; 12 nucleotides agree with TRBD2. Germline CDR1 is SGHRS and CDR2 is YFSETQ. This CDR3 is 16 amino acids long.

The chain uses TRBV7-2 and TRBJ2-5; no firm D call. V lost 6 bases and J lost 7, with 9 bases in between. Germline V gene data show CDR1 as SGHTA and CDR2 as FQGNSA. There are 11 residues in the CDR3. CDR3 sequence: CASSYHGTQYF. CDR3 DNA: TGTGCCAGCAGTTATCATGGGACCCAGTACTTC. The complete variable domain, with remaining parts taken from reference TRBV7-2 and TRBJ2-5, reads GAGVSQSPSNKVTEKGKDVELRCDPISGHTALYWYRQSLGQGLEFLIYFQGNSAPDKSGLPSDRFSAERTGGSVSTLTIQRTQQEDSAVYLCASSYHGTQYFGPGTRLLVL.

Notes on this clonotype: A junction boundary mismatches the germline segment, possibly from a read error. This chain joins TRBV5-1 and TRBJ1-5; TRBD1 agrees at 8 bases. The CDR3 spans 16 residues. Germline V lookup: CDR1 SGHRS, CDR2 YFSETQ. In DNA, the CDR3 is TGCGCTAGCAGCATACTACAGGGGGTAAACAATCAGCCCCAGCATTTT. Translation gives CASSILQGVNNQPQHF.

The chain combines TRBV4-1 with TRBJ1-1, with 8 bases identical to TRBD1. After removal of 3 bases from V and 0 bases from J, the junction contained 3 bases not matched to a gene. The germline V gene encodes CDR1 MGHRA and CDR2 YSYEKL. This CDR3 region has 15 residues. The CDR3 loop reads CASSHRDRMNTEAFF. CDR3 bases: TGCGCCAGCAGCCACCGGGACAGGATGAACACTGAAGCTTTCTTT.

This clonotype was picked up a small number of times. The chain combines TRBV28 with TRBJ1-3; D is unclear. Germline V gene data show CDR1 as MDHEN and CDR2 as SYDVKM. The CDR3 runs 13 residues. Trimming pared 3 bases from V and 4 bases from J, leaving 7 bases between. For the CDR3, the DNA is TGTGCCAGCAGTTTCATGACGGGAAACACCATATATTTT. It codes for CASSFMTGNTIYF.

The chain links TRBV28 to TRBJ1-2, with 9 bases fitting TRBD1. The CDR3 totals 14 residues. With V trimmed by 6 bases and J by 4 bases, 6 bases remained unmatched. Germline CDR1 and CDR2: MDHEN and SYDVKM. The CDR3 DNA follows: TGTGCCAGCAGATCCGACAGGGGGGCCTATGGCTACACCTTC. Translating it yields CASRSDRGAYGYTF.

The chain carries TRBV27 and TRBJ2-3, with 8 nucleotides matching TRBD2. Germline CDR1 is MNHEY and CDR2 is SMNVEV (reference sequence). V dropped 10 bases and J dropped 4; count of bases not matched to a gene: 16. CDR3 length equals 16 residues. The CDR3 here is CATSPLLSGVADTQYF. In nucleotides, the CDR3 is TGTGCCACCTCACCTCTTCTTAGCGGGGTAGCAGATACGCAGTATTTT.

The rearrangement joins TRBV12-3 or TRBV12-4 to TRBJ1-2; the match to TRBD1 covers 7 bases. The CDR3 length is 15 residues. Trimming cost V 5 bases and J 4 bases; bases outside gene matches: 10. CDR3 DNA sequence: TGTGCCAGCAGTGAGACAGGGAAAAACCTCTATGGCTACACCTTC. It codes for CASSETGKNLYGYTF.